The clone carrying this T cell receptor (beta chain) has a handful of counts. The antigen is undetermined. Between the trimmed V and J ends, which lost 8 bases and 1 base, there was a span of 17 bases. Germline CDR1 and CDR2: MNHNY and SVGAGI (reference sequence). There are 15 residues in the CDR3. What was sequenced were expressed TCRB transcripts, since all of the isolated RNA had been reverse transcribed. Naive, central memory and regulatory T cell samples averaged about 3.57 million reads. Sequenced by immunoSEQ multiplex PCR; TCRdb stores in-frame clones only, minus some. The sample lists a few hundred thousand clones, roughly an eighth occurring once. This specimen comes from a study of beta chain features in type 1 diabetes. Sorting with CD45RO/CCR7/CD25/CD127/CD95/CD27 yielded naive, central memory, regulatory and stem-like memory CD4+ cells. General study results and limits: PCR may have favored shorter templates equally in patients and controls. Type 1 diabetes patients showed a moderate but significant shortening of TCRB CDR3s in all four CD4+ subsets. A closer apparent resemblance between naive, central memory and Treg TCRB repertoires was seen in patients than in healthy donors.

The specimen was naive CD4+ T cells from blood. The origin of this receptor is a man aged 25 to 40 with type 1 diabetes. J is TRBJ2-5 and V is TRBV6-6; no clear D gene. The CDR3 loop reads CASHHLRVSQETQYF. The CDR3 nucleotides read TGTGCCAGCCACCATCTACGGGTCAGCCAAGAGACCCAGTACTTC.